Sequencing of this TCR beta chain was carried out in a study of blood T cell repertoires in COVID-19. On the study more broadly: Samples came from the United States, Italy and Spain, spanning acute and convalescent COVID-19. PBMCs, B-cell-depleted T cells, or T cells provided the cDNA or gDNA that made up the material.

While infection was still active, Seattle patients were enrolled and then followed longitudinally. As originally analysed: By means of reference gene primer amplification, nucleated cell counts were estimated. Assay used: immunoSEQ multiplex PCR; TCRdb lists only in-frame clones, some missing. That table furnishes V, J and clone size, whereas the DNA furnished D and trimming. The sample carries 250,000 to 400,000 clones, approximately 90% recorded once. With V trimmed by 3 bases and J by 7 bases, 7 bases remained unmatched. Per germline, CDR1 MNHEY and CDR2 SMNVEV (reference sequence). There are 15 residues in the CDR3.

The sequencing sample was made of peripheral blood. The TCR comes from a woman aged 25-40 years with COVID-19, enrolled during active disease. This chain links TRBV27 with TRBJ2-1; TRBD2 agrees at 9 bases. CDR3 sequence reads: CASSLAGGLSNEQFF. The CDR3, as DNA: TGTGCCAGCAGTTTGGCGGGGGGGTTGTCAAATGAGCAGTTCTTC.